These 15 T cell receptor beta chains share one sample of origin, sequenced in a study of blood T cell repertoires in COVID-19. Generated by immunoSEQ multiplex PCR, the TCRdb table keeps only in-frame clones and is missing some. Among tens of thousands of clones listed, roughly 88% were seen once. Specimen: peripheral blood. These receptors all come from a human donor in a cohort sampled during active COVID-19.

The V call is TRBV19, the J call TRBJ2-2, with 10 bases lining up with TRBD1. Germline values: CDR1 LNHDA, CDR2 SQIVND (reference sequence). The CDR3 length is 16 residues. Trimming took 4 bases from V and 8 from J; bases not matched to a gene: 10. CDR3 nucleotide sequence: TGTGCCAGTAGTACCCCCTGGACAGGGGGGTTGGGGGAGCTGTTTTTT. Translation gives CASSTPWTGGLGELFF.

V is TRBV5-1 and J is TRBJ1-2, with 8 bases aligning to TRBD1. CDR3 size: 15 residues. Germline V gives CDR1 SGHRS, CDR2 YFSETQ. V trimming: 2 bases; J trimming: 4 bases; junction bases outside the gene matches: 7. In DNA, the CDR3 is TGCGCCAGCAGCTTCTCAGGGGGCGAAGGCTATGGCTACACCTTC. It yields the protein CASSFSGGEGYGYTF.

The rearrangement joins TRBV11-1 to TRBJ1-2; TRBD1 agrees at 9 bases. J gave up 6 bases and V 5 bases, and 4 bases lay outside the gene matches. The CDR3 length is 13 residues. CDR1 SGHAT and CDR2 FQDESV come from the germline V gene (reference sequence). The CDR3 DNA is TGTGCCAGCAGCCGGGACAGGGTCCATGGCTACACCTTC. It specifies CASSRDRVHGYTF.

This chain joins TRBV19 and TRBJ2-3, with TRBD2 as a possible D gene (5 bases). The CDR3 runs 16 residues. CDR1 LNHDA and CDR2 SQIVND come from the germline V gene (reference sequence). Trimming removed 4 bases at V and 2 bases at J, with 16 bases between. CDR3 residues: CASSTPQAGSTDTQYF. DNA of the CDR3: TGTGCCAGTAGTACCCCCCAGGCGGGTTCCACAGATACGCAGTATTTT.

V is TRBV6-5 and J is TRBJ1-2, with 8 bases that match TRBD1. V shed 2 bases and J 7 bases; nucleotides not matched to a gene: 6. This CDR3 is 14 amino acids long. From germline, CDR1 is MNHEY and CDR2 SVGAGI. The chain's CDR3 is CASSYTGQAAGYTF. The CDR3 bases are TGTGCCAGCAGTTACACGGGACAGGCGGCTGGCTACACCTTC.

A remark on this clone: The sample contains more than one DNA sequence encoding this CDR3. V is TRBV12-3 or TRBV12-4 and J is TRBJ2-7; D gene unclear. The CDR3 totals 11 residues. V lost 3 bases and J 3 bases, leaving 3 bases between the germline ends. DNA of the CDR3: TGTGCCAGCAGTTTTAGCTACGAGCAGTACTTC. Protein product: CASSFSYEQYF.

J is TRBJ2-5 and V is TRBV28, with a tentative D call TRBD2 (7 bases). The V and J ends lost 0 bases and 6 bases respectively, with 8 bases between them. The CDR3 runs to 13 residues. CDR1 is MDHEN and CDR2 is SYDVKM in the germline V gene. The chain's CDR3 is CASSLWGGQTQYF. CDR3 DNA sequence: TGTGCCAGCAGTTTATGGGGGGGGCAGACCCAGTACTTC.

V and J are TRBV7-2 and TRBJ2-2; 9 bases fit TRBD2. This CDR3 contains 16 residues. V gave up 2 bases and J gave up 5 bases; unmatched junction bases: 6. Per the germline V gene, CDR1 is SGHTA and CDR2 is FQGNSA. The CDR3 nucleotides are TGTGCCAGCAGCTTATTTGGGACTAGCCTAACCGGGGAGCTGTTTTTT. Translated, it gives CASSLFGTSLTGELFF.

The chain recombines TRBV6-5 with TRBJ2-7; perhaps TRBD1 as D (5 bases). Germline V gene data show CDR1 as MNHEY and CDR2 as SVGAGI. The CDR3 is made up of 11 amino acids. Trimming left V 5 bases short and J 8 bases short, with 10 bases between. CDR3 sequence: CASSQGEQQYF. CDR3 nucleotides: TGTGCCAGCAGTCAGGGCGAGCAGCAGTACTTC.

The chain is built from TRBV5-6 and TRBJ2-1; 9 nucleotides match TRBD1. CDR1 and CDR2 from the germline V gene are SGHDT and YYEEEE. The V and J ends lost 3 bases and 10 bases, in that order; junction bases with no gene match: 14. This CDR3 region has 16 residues. CDR3 sequence reads: CASSYPGTGNPLEQFF. The CDR3 DNA reads as TGTGCCAGCAGCTACCCCGGGACAGGGAATCCCCTCGAGCAGTTCTTC.

This clone has only a few counts. V gene TRBV7-8 combines with J gene TRBJ2-7, with unresolved D. Trimming removed 1 base at V and 4 bases at J, with 11 bases between. Germline CDR1 SGHVS, CDR2 FQNEAQ. The length of the CDR3 is 14 residues. The CDR3 bases are TGTGCCAGCAGCTTAGGCAGAGACAAGTACGAGCAGTACTTC. Its protein product is CASSLGRDKYEQYF.

This clone is labeled as medium-sized. V and J are TRBV7-2 and TRBJ1-3, with TRBD1 matching over 7 bases. The CDR3 has 16 residues. Per germline, CDR1 SGHTA and CDR2 FQGNSA. The V gene end was trimmed by 4 bases and the J gene end by 7 bases; junction bases not matched to a gene: 13. The CDR3, as DNA: TGTGCCAGCAGCTCCCCACGACAGGGAAAAGGGAACACCATATATTTT. It is translated as CASSSPRQGKGNTIYF.

The chain is built from TRBV19 and TRBJ1-6, with 8 bases lining up with TRBD1. Trimming at V came to 4 bases and at J to 7 bases, leaving 0 bases not matched to a gene. The CDR3 is 13 residues long. The V gene's germline CDR1 is LNHDA and CDR2 SQIVND (reference sequence). The DNA for the CDR3 is TGTGCCAGTAGTACAGGGGGCAATTCACCCCTCCACTTT. This gives the protein CASSTGGNSPLHF.

The chain couples TRBV9 to TRBJ2-2, with 9 bases that match TRBD2. CDR1 and CDR2 from the germline V gene are SGDLS and YYNGEE. There are 17 residues in the CDR3. Trimming took 4 bases from V and 0 from J; bases not matched to a gene: 7. The CDR3 spells CASSPRIAGANTGELFF. CDR3 nucleotide sequence: TGTGCCAGCAGCCCCCGCATAGCGGGGGCGAACACCGGGGAGCTGTTTTTT.

This clone showed up just once. The chain recombines TRBV19 with TRBJ2-2; 8 bases match TRBD2. Germline V gene lookup returns CDR1 LNHDA and CDR2 SQIVND (reference sequence). The J segment lost 6 bases and the V segment lost 5 bases, leaving 5 bases of the junction unmatched. The CDR3 spans 14 residues. The CDR3 nucleotides are TGTGCCAGTAGTTCCAGCGGGGGATCCGGGGAGCTGTTTTTT. This encodes CASSSSGGSGELFF.